This T cell receptor beta chain emerged from a study of CD8+ T cells in alopecia areata. Study-wide context: In an open-label trial, patients got 5 to 10 mg tofacitinib twice daily.

Treatment described: oral pan-JAK inhibitor, 5-10 mg twice daily. Specimens obtained from alopecia areata patients comprised lesional scalp punch biopsies and peripheral blood. Cell sorting on a FACSAria was used to separate CD4+ and CD8+ T cells from the PBMCs. After isolation, RNA underwent reverse transcription to generate cDNA as the sequencing template. Profiled with immunoSEQ multiplex PCR; TCRdb holds only in-frame clones, not every one. Here the sample spans hundreds of thousands of clones, 55% to 75% being singletons. V was clipped by 5 bases and J by 1 base, with 14 bases between them. Germline V CDR1 and CDR2: SGHTA, FQGNSA. CDR3 length: 15 amino acids.

This clonotype originated in a human donor with alopecia areata. The sequenced sample was CD4+ T cells sorted from blood, obtained at week 24, from a patient treated with tofacitinib. The chain has TRBV7-2 and TRBJ1-2; D is possibly TRBD1 (6 bases). The CDR3 loop is CASSPTGPDNYGYTF. The CDR3 bases are TGTGCCAGCAGCCCTACAGGGCCCGATAACTATGGCTACACCTTC.